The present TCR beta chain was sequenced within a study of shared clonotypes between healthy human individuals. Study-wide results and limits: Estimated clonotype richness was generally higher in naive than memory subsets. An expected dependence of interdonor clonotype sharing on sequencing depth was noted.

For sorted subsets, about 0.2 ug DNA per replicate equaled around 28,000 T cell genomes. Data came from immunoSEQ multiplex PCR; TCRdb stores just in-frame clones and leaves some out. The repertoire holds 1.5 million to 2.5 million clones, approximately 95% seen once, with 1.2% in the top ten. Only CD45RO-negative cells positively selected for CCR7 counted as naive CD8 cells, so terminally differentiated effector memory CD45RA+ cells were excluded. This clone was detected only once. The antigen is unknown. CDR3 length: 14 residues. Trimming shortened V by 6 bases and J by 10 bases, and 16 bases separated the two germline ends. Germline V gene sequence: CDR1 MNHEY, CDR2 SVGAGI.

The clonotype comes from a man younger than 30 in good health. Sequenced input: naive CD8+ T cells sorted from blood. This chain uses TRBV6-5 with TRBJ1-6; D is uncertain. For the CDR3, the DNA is TGTGCCAGCAGCAACCCCATAGAGAAGTCACCCCTCCACTTT. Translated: CASSNPIEKSPLHF.